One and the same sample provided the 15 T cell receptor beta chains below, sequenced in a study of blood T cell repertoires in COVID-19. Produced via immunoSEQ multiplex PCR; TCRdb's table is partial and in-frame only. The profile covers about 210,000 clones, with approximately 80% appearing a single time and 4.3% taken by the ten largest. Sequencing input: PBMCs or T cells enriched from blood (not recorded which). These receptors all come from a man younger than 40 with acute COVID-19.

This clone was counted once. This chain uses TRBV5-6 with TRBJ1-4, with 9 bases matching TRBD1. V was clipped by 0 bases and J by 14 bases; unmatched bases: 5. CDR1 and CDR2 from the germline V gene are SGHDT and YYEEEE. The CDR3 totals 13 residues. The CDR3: CASSLDPGQGLFF. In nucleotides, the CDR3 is TGTGCCAGCAGCTTGGATCCGGGACAGGGCCTGTTTTTT.

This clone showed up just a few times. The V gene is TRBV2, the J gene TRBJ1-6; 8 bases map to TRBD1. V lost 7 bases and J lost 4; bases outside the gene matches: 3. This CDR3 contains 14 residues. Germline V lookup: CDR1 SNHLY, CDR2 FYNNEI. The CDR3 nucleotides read TGTGCCAGCACCCGGACAGGGTATAATTCACCCCTCCACTTT. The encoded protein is CASTRTGYNSPLHF.

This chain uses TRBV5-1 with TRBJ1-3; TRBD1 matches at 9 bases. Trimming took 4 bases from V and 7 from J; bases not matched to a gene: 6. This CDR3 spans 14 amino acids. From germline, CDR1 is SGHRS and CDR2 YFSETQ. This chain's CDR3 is CASSPGTGKNTIYF. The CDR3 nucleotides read TGCGCCAGCAGCCCGGGGACAGGGAAGAACACCATATATTTT.

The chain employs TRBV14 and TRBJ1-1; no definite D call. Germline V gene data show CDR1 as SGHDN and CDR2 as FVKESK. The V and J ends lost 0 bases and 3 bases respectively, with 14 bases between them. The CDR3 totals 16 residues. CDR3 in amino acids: CASSQDIPNQDTEAFF. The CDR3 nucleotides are TGTGCCAGCAGCCAAGATATTCCTAATCAGGACACTGAAGCTTTCTTT.

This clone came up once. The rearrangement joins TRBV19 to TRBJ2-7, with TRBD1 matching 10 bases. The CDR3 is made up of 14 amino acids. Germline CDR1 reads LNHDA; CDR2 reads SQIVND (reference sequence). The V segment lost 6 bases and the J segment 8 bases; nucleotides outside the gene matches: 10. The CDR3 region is CASRTGTGEVKQYF. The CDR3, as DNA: TGTGCCAGTAGGACCGGGACAGGGGAGGTCAAGCAGTACTTC.

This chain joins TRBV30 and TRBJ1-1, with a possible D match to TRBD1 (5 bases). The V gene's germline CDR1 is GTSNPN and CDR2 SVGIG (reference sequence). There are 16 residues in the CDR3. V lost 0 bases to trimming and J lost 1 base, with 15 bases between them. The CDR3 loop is CAWSVWGDPANTEAFF. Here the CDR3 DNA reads TGTGCCTGGAGTGTATGGGGCGATCCCGCGAACACTGAAGCTTTCTTT.

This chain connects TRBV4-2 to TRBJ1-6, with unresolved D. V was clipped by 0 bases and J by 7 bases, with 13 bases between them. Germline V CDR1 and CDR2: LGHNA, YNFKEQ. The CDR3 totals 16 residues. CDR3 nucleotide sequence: TGTGCCAGCAGCCAAGACTGGGAGGCGAACAATTCACCCCTCCACTTT. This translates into CASSQDWEANNSPLHF.

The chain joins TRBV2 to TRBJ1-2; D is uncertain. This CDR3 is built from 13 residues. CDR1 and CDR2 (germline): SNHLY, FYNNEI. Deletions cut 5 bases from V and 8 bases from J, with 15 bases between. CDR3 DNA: TGTGCCAGCAGTACTTTGACGTGGGAGGGCTACACCTTC. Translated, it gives CASSTLTWEGYTF.

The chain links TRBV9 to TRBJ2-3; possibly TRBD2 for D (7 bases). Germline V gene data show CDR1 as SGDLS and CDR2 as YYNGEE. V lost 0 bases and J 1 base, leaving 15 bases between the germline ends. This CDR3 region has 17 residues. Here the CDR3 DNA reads TGTGCCAGCAGCGTAGTTGGGGGCCTAGCGGGCACAGATACGCAGTATTTT. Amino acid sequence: CASSVVGGLAGTDTQYF.

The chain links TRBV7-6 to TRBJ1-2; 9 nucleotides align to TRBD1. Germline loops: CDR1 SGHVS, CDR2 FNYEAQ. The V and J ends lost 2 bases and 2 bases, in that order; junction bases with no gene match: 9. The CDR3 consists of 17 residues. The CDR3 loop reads CASSLFLTGTGNYGYTF. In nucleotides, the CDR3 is TGTGCCAGCAGCTTATTCCTCACCGGGACAGGGAACTATGGCTACACCTTC.

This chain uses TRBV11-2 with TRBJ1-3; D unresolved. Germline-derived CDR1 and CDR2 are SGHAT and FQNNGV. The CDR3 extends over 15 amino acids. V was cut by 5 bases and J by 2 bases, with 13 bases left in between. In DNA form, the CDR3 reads TGTGCCAGCAGCATGGTGGGAGGTCCTGGAAACACCATATATTTT. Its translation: CASSMVGGPGNTIYF.

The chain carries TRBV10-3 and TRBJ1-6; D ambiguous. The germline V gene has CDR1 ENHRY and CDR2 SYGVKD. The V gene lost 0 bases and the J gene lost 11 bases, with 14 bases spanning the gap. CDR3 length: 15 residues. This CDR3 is CAISESRGGVAPLHF. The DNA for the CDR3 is TGTGCCATCAGTGAGTCGAGAGGAGGAGTAGCACCCCTCCACTTT.

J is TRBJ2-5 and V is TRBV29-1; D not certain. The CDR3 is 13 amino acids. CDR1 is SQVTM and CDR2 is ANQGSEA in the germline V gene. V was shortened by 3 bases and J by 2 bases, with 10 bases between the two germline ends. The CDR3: CSVESPTQETQYF. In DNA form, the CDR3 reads TGCAGCGTTGAGAGCCCGACACAAGAGACCCAGTACTTC. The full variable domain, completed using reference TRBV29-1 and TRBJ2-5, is SAVISQKPSRDICQRGTSLTIQCQVDSQVTMMFWYRQQPGQSLTLIATANQGSEATYESGFVIDKFPISRPNLTFSTLTVSNMSPEDSSIYLCSVESPTQETQYFGPGTRLLVL.

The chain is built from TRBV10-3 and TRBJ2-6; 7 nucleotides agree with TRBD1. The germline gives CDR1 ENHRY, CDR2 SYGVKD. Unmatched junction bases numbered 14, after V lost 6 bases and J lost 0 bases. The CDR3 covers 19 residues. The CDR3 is CAIRATDRVVYSGANVLTF. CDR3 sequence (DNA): TGTGCCATCAGAGCCACCGACAGGGTTGTCTACTCTGGGGCCAACGTCCTGACTTTC.

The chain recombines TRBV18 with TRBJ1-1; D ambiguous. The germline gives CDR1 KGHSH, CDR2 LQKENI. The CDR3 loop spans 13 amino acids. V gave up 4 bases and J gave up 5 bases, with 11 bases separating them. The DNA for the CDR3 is TGTGCCAGCTCACTTCACTTCGGGACTGAAGCTTTCTTT. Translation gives CASSLHFGTEAFF.